Sequencing of this T cell receptor (beta chain) was carried out in a study of cytomegalovirus exposure and HLA in healthy donors. Points from the study as a whole: Earlier analysis looked at TCR beta V segments, and most were productive about 90% or about 30% of the time. Sequencing depth roughly uniform across donors was assumed in presence/absence analyses. Some highly shared sequence variants likely arose as a pipeline artifact.

With respect to this clone: Its antigen is undetermined.

The PCR was carried out with 60 Vbeta primers and 13 Jbeta primers. Produced via immunoSEQ multiplex PCR; TCRdb's table is partial and in-frame only. Seen here are under 95,000 clones, about 7.6% observed once, and the top ten hold about 2%. The sample consisted of PBMCs. The clonotype originates from a man aged 50-60 years in good health and CMV-seronegative.

The DNA of the CDR3 is TGTGCCACCAGCAGAGAGGGGACACCTACTTACGAGCAGTACTTC. Protein product: CATSREGTPTYEQYF. This chain connects TRBV15 to TRBJ2-7; the D gene is possibly TRBD1 (6 bases). This CDR3 has 15 amino acids. V dropped 0 bases and J dropped 4 bases, with 13 bases sitting between them. Looked up from germline, CDR1 is LNHNV and CDR2 is YYDKDF (reference sequence).